These T cell receptor beta chains were read from a single sample in a study of OX40 agonist ivuxolimab in advanced cancers. The protocol was immunoSEQ multiplex PCR, while the TCRdb copy is restricted to in-frame clones and leaves out a portion. The repertoire holds 60,000 to 90,000 clones, with around 85% as singletons. Sequenced material: CD4+ or CD8+ T cells sorted from blood, taken in a trial of the OX40 agonist ivuxolimab. These receptor sequences come from an adult with an advanced solid tumor such as melanoma, head and neck, liver or kidney cancer. Both conserved end residues are part of each CDR3. Each record gives: V gene, J gene, D gene, clone size, CDR3 DNA, CDR3 protein. D genes are given only for firm matches. A clone size is listed for some rows: how often the clone was seen (once, few, many), or a class if it is expanded.

>TRBV27|TRBJ1-1|.|.
TGTGCCAGCAGTTTATCCCCCCGAAGGGCCATGAACACTGAAGCTTTCTTT
CASSLSPRRAMNTEAFF
>TRBV7-9|TRBJ2-5|TRBD2|.
TGTGCCAGCAGCTCCTCGGGGAGCGGGGTAACTGAGACCCAGTACTTC
CASSSSGSGVTETQYF
>TRBV25-1|TRBJ1-1|TRBD1|.
TGTGCCAGCAGTGAACCGGGACAGGGAAACACTGAAGCTTTCTTT
CASSEPGQGNTEAFF
>TRBV6-1|TRBJ1-2|.|.
TGTGCCAGCAGTGAAGGTGGGGCGTATGGCTACACCTTC
CASSEGGAYGYTF
>TRBV30|TRBJ1-2|TRBD1|.
TGTGCCTGGAGTTATGGGACAGGGGGCTCCCGATTTTTTGGCTACACCTTC
CAWSYGTGGSRFFGYTF
>TRBV18|TRBJ2-1|.|.
TGTGCCAGCTCACCGAGTCGCCAGTTCTACAATGAGCAGTTCTTC
CASSPSRQFYNEQFF
>TRBV6-1|TRBJ1-5|.|.
TGTGCCAGCAGTGAGGTCGGGGTTACCAATCAGCCCCAGCATTTT
CASSEVGVTNQPQHF
>TRBV6-1|TRBJ2-7|.|.
TGTGCCAGCAAGACTCTCGAGCAGTACTTC
CASKTLEQYF
>TRBV15|TRBJ1-4|.|.
TGTGCCACCAGCAGAGATTCGGGGGACCATGAAAAACTGTTTTTT
CATSRDSGDHEKLFF
>TRBV19|TRBJ1-1|TRBD1|once
TGTGCCAGTAGCTCTTATCCGGGACAGGGAGTTAACACTGAAGCTTTCTTT
CASSSYPGQGVNTEAFF
>TRBV27|TRBJ2-1|.|.
TGTGCCAGCAGTTTATCATCCGGTAGGAATGAGCAGTTCTTC
CASSLSSGRNEQFF
>TRBV30|TRBJ1-6|.|.
TGTGCCTGGAGTAGTGCCAATTCACCCCTCCACTTT
CAWSSANSPLHF
>TRBV5-4|TRBJ1-1|TRBD1|.
TGTGCCAGCAGTTATGACAGGGGTTCTGAAGCTTTCTTT
CASSYDRGSEAFF
>TRBV9|TRBJ2-2|.|.
TGTGCCAGCAGCGTGGATAGGGGACGCACCGGGGAGCTGTTTTTT
CASSVDRGRTGELFF
>TRBV10-2|TRBJ2-7|.|.
TGCGCCAGCAGGGGCGGGCTCTCCTACGAGCAGTACTTC
CASRGGLSYEQYF
>TRBV10-3|TRBJ1-1|TRBD1|.
TGTGCCATCAGTGAGCGGACAGGGCCGAGCACTGAAGCTTTCTTT
CAISERTGPSTEAFF
>TRBV11-2|TRBJ1-4|.|.
TGTGCCAGCAGCTTAGGGACACTTGAAAAACTGTTTTTT
CASSLGTLEKLFF
>TRBV7-9|TRBJ1-4|TRBD1|.
TGTGCCAGCAGCCGGATAGGACAGGGTGGTGAAAAACTGTTTTTT
CASSRIGQGGEKLFF
>TRBV27|TRBJ2-1|TRBD2|.
TGTGCCAGCAAATCCGGACTAGCGGGAGGGGAGCAGTTCTTC
CASKSGLAGGEQFF
>TRBV7-9|TRBJ2-7|TRBD1|.
TGTGCCAGCAGCCAAAGGGACAGCCCCGGGCAGTACTTC
CASSQRDSPGQYF
>TRBV6-5|TRBJ1-1|.|.
TGTGCCAGCAGTAGAATTGGCCAGGGGAACACTGAAGCTTTCTTT
CASSRIGQGNTEAFF
>TRBV11-2|TRBJ1-4|TRBD1|.
TGTGCCAGCTCACAGGGGCCGCGGGAAAAACTGTTTTTT
CASSQGPREKLFF
>TRBV2|TRBJ2-6|TRBD1|.
TGTGCCAGCAGAAGACAGGGGAGCGTCTCTGGGGCCAACGTCCTGACTTTC
CASRRQGSVSGANVLTF
>TRBV5-6|TRBJ1-1|.|.
TGTGCCAGCAGCTTGGGACAGGCCCGAGGGTATACCGAAGCTTTCTTT
CASSLGQARGYTEAFF
>TRBV7-6|TRBJ1-4|.|once
TGTGCCAGCAGCGCGTCGGGTGCAACTAATGAAAAACTGTTTTTT
CASSASGATNEKLFF
>TRBV30|TRBJ1-5|TRBD1|.
TGTGCCTGGAGTACTGACAGGGGTCAGCCCCAGCATTTT
CAWSTDRGQPQHF
>TRBV5-1|TRBJ2-3|TRBD1|.
TGCGCCAGCAGCTTGTGGGACAGGGGTGCAGATACGCAGTATTTT
CASSLWDRGADTQYF
>TRBV29-1|TRBJ1-2|TRBD1|.
TGCAGCGTTGAACAAGGGACAGGGGGATCATCGGGCGGCTACACCTTC
CSVEQGTGGSSGGYTF
>TRBV18|TRBJ2-7|.|.
TGTGCCAGCTCACCAGCCGCAGGGGCCCATGAAAGTGGCTTC
CASSPAAGAHESGF
>TRBV11-3|TRBJ2-5|.|.
TGTGCCAGCAGCCAGGGGAGCCAAGAGACCCAGTACTTC
CASSQGSQETQYF
>TRBV9|TRBJ1-2|.|.
TGTGCCAGCATCTCGCAGGGGAATGGCTACACCTTC
CASISQGNGYTF
>TRBV19|TRBJ1-5|.|.
TGTGCCAGTAGGGACAGAACTCAGCCCCAGCATTTT
CASRDRTQPQHF
>TRBV6-5|TRBJ2-2|.|.
TGTGCCAGCAGTCCAGACGGATTAAACACCGGGGAGCTGTTTTTT
CASSPDGLNTGELFF
>TRBV19|TRBJ2-5|.|once
TGTGCCAGTAGAGGAAGTCCGTCATGGACCCAGTACTTC
CASRGSPSWTQYF
>TRBV28|TRBJ2-2|.|.
TGTGCCAGCACCCCCTGGGTGGGGGAGCTGTTTTTT
CASTPWVGELFF
>TRBV7-2|TRBJ1-4|TRBD1|many
TGTGCCAGCAGCTTGGTCGGGGCAGGGGGCGCAGGTGGTGAAAAACTGTTTTTT
CASSLVGAGGAGGEKLFF
>TRBV7-3|TRBJ2-7|TRBD2|.
TGTGCCAGCAGCTTAACGGGCGGGGGTTCCTACGAGCAGTACTTC
CASSLTGGGSYEQYF
>TRBV29-1|TRBJ2-7|.|.
TGCAGCGGGGGGACGGCGCTTTTGGGCGAGCAGTACTTC
CSGGTALLGEQYF
>TRBV27|TRBJ2-4|.|.
TGTGCCAGCAGCGCGGATCTAGCCAAAAACATTCAGTACTTC
CASSADLAKNIQYF
>TRBV7-2|TRBJ2-2|.|.
TGTGCCAGCAGCTTAGCGCGGGGTATGAGCACCGGGGAGCTGTTTTTT
CASSLARGMSTGELFF
>TRBV19|TRBJ2-2|.|.
TGTGCCAGTAGCGTAGGGTGGGGAGGCACCGGGGAGCTGTTTTTT
CASSVGWGGTGELFF
>TRBV15|TRBJ1-1|.|.
TGTGCCACCAGCAGAGATATGGGACCCGGGGACACTGAAGCTTTCTTT
CATSRDMGPGDTEAFF
>TRBV18|TRBJ2-7|TRBD2|.
TGTGCCAGCTCACCACGGGGGGGGTACGAGCAGTACTTC
CASSPRGGYEQYF
>TRBV7-9|TRBJ1-5|.|.
TGTGCCAGCAGCTTAATGGGGGCGGGTCAGCCCCAGCATTTT
CASSLMGAGQPQHF
>TRBV19|TRBJ1-5|.|.
TGTGCCAGTAGTACCTTTGGAACAGCTAGCAATCAGCCCCAGCATTTT
CASSTFGTASNQPQHF
>TRBV27|TRBJ2-7|.|.
TGTGCCAGCAGTTTATCCGGGCGGAGCAACTCCTACGAGCAGTACTTC
CASSLSGRSNSYEQYF
>TRBV6-5|TRBJ2-1|TRBD2|once
TGTGCCAGCAGTTACTCCTCCGGGACTAGAAAGAATGAGCAGTTCTTC
CASSYSSGTRKNEQFF
>TRBV9|TRBJ2-5|.|.
TGTGCCAGCAGCTCCCATGAAGAGACCCAGTACTTC
CASSSHEETQYF
>TRBV18|TRBJ2-1|TRBD2|.
TGTGCCAGCTCACCGGGACTAGCGGGGATCAATGAGCAGTTCTTC
CASSPGLAGINEQFF
>TRBV9|TRBJ2-3|TRBD2|once
TGTGCCAGCAGGGGCGGGGGGACAGATACGCAGTATTTT
CASRGGGTDTQYF
>TRBV2|TRBJ2-7|TRBD1|.
TGTGCCAGCAGTGGGGACAGGGGGGCCGAGCAGTACTTC
CASSGDRGAEQYF